The 20 T cell receptor beta chains presented below share a single source sample, sequenced in a study of cytotoxic CD8 clonotypes in ibrutinib-treated CLL. Produced via immunoSEQ multiplex PCR; TCRdb's table is partial and in-frame only. Among more than 300,000 clones listed, roughly 80% were seen once. This specimen consisted of PBMCs, obtained before ibrutinib treatment. The receptors were gathered from a human donor with chronic lymphocytic leukemia.

The rearrangement links TRBV7-9 to TRBJ1-1; 9 bases agree with TRBD1. Trimming cost V 6 bases and J 7 bases; bases outside gene matches: 3. CDR1 is SEHNR, CDR2 FQNEAQ, per germline (reference sequence). The CDR3 spans 12 residues. The CDR3 bases are TGTGCCAGCAGAGGACAGGGGATTGAAGCTTTCTTT. It translates to CASRGQGIEAFF.

The chain couples TRBV7-9 to TRBJ2-7; 9 nucleotides line up with TRBD1. V was pared by 8 bases and J by 5 bases, with 4 bases of the junction left unmatched. CDR1 and CDR2 (germline): SEHNR, FQNEAQ (reference sequence). This CDR3 contains 12 residues. CDR3 nucleotide sequence: TGTGCCAGCGGACAGGGGATCAACGAGCAGTACTTC. Its translation is CASGQGINEQYF.

The J gene is TRBJ2-1, the V gene TRBV5-4; a possible D gene is TRBD2 (6 bases). There are 14 residues in the CDR3. CDR1 is SGHNT, CDR2 YYREEE, per germline (reference sequence). The ends were cut back, 2 bases at V and 5 bases at J, with 11 bases in the middle. Written as DNA, the CDR3 is TGTGCCAGCAGCTTACGCGGGACCGACAATGAGCAGTTCTTC. Protein product: CASSLRGTDNEQFF.

The chain couples TRBV5-8 to TRBJ2-1; 10 nucleotides match TRBD2. The V gene end was trimmed by 1 base and the J gene end by 9 bases; junction bases not matched to a gene: 13. In germline, CDR1 is SGHTS, CDR2 YDEGEE. The CDR3 consists of 17 residues. CDR3 sequence reads: CASSLPWASGRAGEQFF. DNA of the CDR3: TGTGCCAGCAGCTTGCCCTGGGCGAGCGGGAGGGCCGGTGAGCAGTTCTTC.

The table lists this clone with a count of one. The chain uses TRBV27 and TRBJ1-4, with 12 positions matching TRBD1. V lost 5 bases, J lost 8 bases, and 6 bases stayed unmatched. Per the germline V gene, CDR1 is MNHEY and CDR2 is SMNVEV (reference sequence). The CDR3 loop spans 15 amino acids. CDR3: CASSAWDRGQEKLFF. The CDR3 bases are TGTGCCAGCAGTGCCTGGGACAGGGGGCAGGAAAAACTGTTTTTT. Supplemented by reference TRBV27 and TRBJ1-4, the full variable domain reads EAQVTQNPRYLITVTGKKLTVTCSQNMNHEYMSWYRQDPGLGLRQIYYSMNVEVTDKGDVPEGYKVSRKEKRNFPLILESPSPNQTSLYFCASSAWDRGQEKLFFGSGTQLSVL.

The rearrangement joins TRBV9 to TRBJ1-4; TRBD1 aligns across 7 bases. V lost 0 bases, J lost 4 bases, and 0 bases stayed unmatched. Germline V CDR1 and CDR2: SGDLS, YYNGEE. This CDR3 is built from 14 residues. CDR3 sequence: CASSVAGGNEKLFF. The CDR3 nucleotides are TGTGCCAGCAGCGTAGCAGGGGGTAATGAAAAACTGTTTTTT.

This clone was detected only once. The V call is TRBV7-6, the J call TRBJ2-1; TRBD2 might be the D (6 bases). Germline-derived CDR1 and CDR2 are SGHVS and FNYEAQ. The CDR3 covers 16 residues. The germline V and J ends were trimmed by 2 bases and 0 bases, with 11 bases remaining between them. The CDR3 DNA is TGTGCCAGCAGCTTAAGTAGCGGAGACTCCTACAATGAGCAGTTCTTC. Translating it yields CASSLSSGDSYNEQFF.

The J gene is TRBJ2-5, the V gene TRBV11-2, with D possibly being TRBD1 or TRBD2 (5 bases each). Germline V gives CDR1 SGHAT, CDR2 FQNNGV. V was clipped by 4 bases and J by 5 bases, with 14 bases between them. The CDR3 has 14 amino acids. The CDR3 nucleotides are TGTGCCAGCAGCTACGGGACCGCTCCGGAGACCCAGTACTTC. It codes for CASSYGTAPETQYF.

The rearrangement uses TRBV18 and TRBJ2-1; 8 bases map to TRBD2. Germline CDR1 and CDR2: KGHSH and LQKENI. The CDR3 loop spans 14 amino acids. Unmatched junction bases numbered 2, after V lost 3 bases and J lost 4 bases. The CDR3 DNA reads as TGTGCCAGCTCACCTCAGCGGGAGTACAATGAGCAGTTCTTC. Protein sequence: CASSPQREYNEQFF.

The V gene is TRBV7-2, the J gene TRBJ2-1; TRBD2 aligns across 12 bases. CDR1 is SGHTA and CDR2 is FQGNSA in the germline V gene. The CDR3 is made up of 15 amino acids. V shed 6 bases and J 6 bases; nucleotides not matched to a gene: 6. The CDR3 nucleotides read TGTGCCAGCAGACAACTAGCGGGAGGCGGCAATGAGCAGTTCTTC. Translation: CASRQLAGGGNEQFF. Full variable domain (missing parts from reference TRBV7-2 and TRBJ2-1): GAGVSQSPSNKVTEKGKDVELRCDPISGHTALYWYRQSLGQGLEFLIYFQGNSAPDKSGLPSDRFSAERTGGSVSTLTIQRTQQEDSAVYLCASRQLAGGGNEQFFGPGTRLTVL.

The gene calls are TRBV7-9 and TRBJ2-5; D is ambiguous. The germline V and J ends were trimmed by 0 bases and 4 bases, with 12 bases remaining between them. Germline CDR1 and CDR2: SEHNR and FQNEAQ (reference sequence). The CDR3 covers 15 residues. As DNA, the CDR3 is TGTGCCAGCAGCTTAGCGGTCAGCTGGCTAGAGACCCAGTACTTC. This translates into CASSLAVSWLETQYF.

Only a few counts were recorded for this clone. This chain joins TRBV4-2 and TRBJ2-1, with D perhaps matching TRBD1 (6 bases). V was shortened by 4 bases and J by 0 bases, with 13 bases between the two germline ends. CDR3 size: 16 residues. Germline assignment: CDR1 LGHNA and CDR2 YNFKEQ. The CDR3 sequence is CASSRAGASSYNEQFF. DNA for the CDR3: TGTGCCAGCAGCCGTGCAGGGGCTAGCTCCTACAATGAGCAGTTCTTC.

The CDR3 loop is CASSFGTSGFYNEQFF. CDR3 in DNA: TGTGCCAGCAGCTTCGGGACTAGCGGATTTTACAATGAGCAGTTCTTC. V and J are TRBV7-6 and TRBJ2-1; 11 positions agree with TRBD2. Germline CDR1 and CDR2: SGHVS and FNYEAQ. The junction had 5 bases not matched to a gene; V was cut back by 3 bases and J by 4 bases. There are 16 residues in the CDR3.

The V and J genes are TRBV6-5 and TRBJ2-7; D is undetermined. Germline-derived CDR1 and CDR2 are MNHEY and SVGAGI. Trimming left V 3 bases short and J 2 bases short, with 11 bases between. There are 14 residues in the CDR3. The chain's CDR3 is CASSYQGGTYEQYF. For the CDR3, the DNA is TGTGCCAGCAGTTATCAAGGTGGGACCTACGAGCAGTACTTC.

This clone was seen a handful of times. V is TRBV19 and J is TRBJ2-7; D is possibly TRBD1 (5 bases). This CDR3 spans 15 amino acids. The V end lost 5 bases, the J end lost 4 bases, and 18 bases lay between the germline ends. The germline V gene encodes CDR1 LNHDA and CDR2 SQIVND (reference sequence). The CDR3 region has the DNA TGTGCCAGTAGTGCCGGGCAGGGATTCGGGTACGAGCAGTACTTC. Translation: CASSAGQGFGYEQYF.

V and J are TRBV10-3 and TRBJ2-2, with D possibly TRBD1 on 6 matching bases. V shed 3 bases and J shed 4 bases, with 15 bases lying between them. The CDR3 has 16 residues. Looked up from germline, CDR1 is ENHRY and CDR2 is SYGVKD. The CDR3 is CAISDQGNRGTGELFF. In nucleotides, the CDR3 is TGTGCCATCAGTGACCAGGGGAATCGCGGCACCGGGGAGCTGTTTTTT.

V usage is TRBV28 and J usage is TRBJ2-7; 8 bases map to TRBD2. The V segment lost 7 bases and the J segment 1 base; nucleotides outside the gene matches: 6. The V gene's germline CDR1 is MDHEN and CDR2 SYDVKM. This CDR3 is built from 14 residues. The CDR3 region has the DNA TGTGCCAGCAATCCGGGCGGGGGGTCCTACGAGCAGTACTTC. It is translated as CASNPGGGSYEQYF.

The rearrangement uses TRBV29-1 and TRBJ2-3; D may be TRBD1 or TRBD2 (5 bases each). The CDR3 totals 14 residues. The V gene lost 0 bases and the J gene lost 3 bases, with 10 bases spanning the gap. Per the germline V gene, CDR1 is SQVTM and CDR2 is ANQGSEA. CDR3 bases: TGCAGCGTTGAAGATCGGGACGGGACAGATACGCAGTATTTT. This translates into CSVEDRDGTDTQYF.

The chain combines TRBV5-1 with TRBJ2-7; 8 bases fit TRBD1. J lost 7 bases, V lost 1 base, and 7 bases had no gene match. Germline V gene sequence: CDR1 SGHRS, CDR2 YFSETQ. This CDR3 comprises 14 residues. The CDR3, as DNA: TGCGCCAGCAGCTTGACAGGGGGGACTTTTGAGCAGTACTTC. Amino acids: CASSLTGGTFEQYF. The full variable domain, completed using reference TRBV5-1 and TRBJ2-7, is KAGVTQTPRYLIKTRGQQVTLSCSPISGHRSVSWYQQTPGQGLQFLFEYFSETQRNKGNFPGRFSGRQFSNSRSEMNVSTLELGDSALYLCASSLTGGTFEQYFGPGTRLTVT.

The CDR3 loop is CASSVLPAGELFF. CDR3 nucleotide sequence: TGTGCCAGCAGCGTATTACCCGCCGGGGAGCTGTTTTTT. The rearrangement joins TRBV9 to TRBJ2-2, with unresolved D. From germline, CDR1 is SGDLS and CDR2 YYNGEE. V shed 1 base and J shed 6 bases, with 7 bases lying between them. The CDR3 has 13 amino acids.